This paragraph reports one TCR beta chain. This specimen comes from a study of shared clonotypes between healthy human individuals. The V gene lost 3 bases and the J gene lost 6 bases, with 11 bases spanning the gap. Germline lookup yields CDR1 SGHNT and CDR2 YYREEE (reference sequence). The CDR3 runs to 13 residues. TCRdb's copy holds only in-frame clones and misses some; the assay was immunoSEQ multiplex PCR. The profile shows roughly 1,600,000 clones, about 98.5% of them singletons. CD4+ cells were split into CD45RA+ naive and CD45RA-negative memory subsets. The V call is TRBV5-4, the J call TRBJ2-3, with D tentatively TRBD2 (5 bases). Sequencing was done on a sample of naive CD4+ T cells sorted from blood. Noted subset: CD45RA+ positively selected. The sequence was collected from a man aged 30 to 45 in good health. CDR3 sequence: CASSSGSRDTQYF. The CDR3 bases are TGTGCCAGCAGCTCGGGGAGTAGGGATACGCAGTATTTT.